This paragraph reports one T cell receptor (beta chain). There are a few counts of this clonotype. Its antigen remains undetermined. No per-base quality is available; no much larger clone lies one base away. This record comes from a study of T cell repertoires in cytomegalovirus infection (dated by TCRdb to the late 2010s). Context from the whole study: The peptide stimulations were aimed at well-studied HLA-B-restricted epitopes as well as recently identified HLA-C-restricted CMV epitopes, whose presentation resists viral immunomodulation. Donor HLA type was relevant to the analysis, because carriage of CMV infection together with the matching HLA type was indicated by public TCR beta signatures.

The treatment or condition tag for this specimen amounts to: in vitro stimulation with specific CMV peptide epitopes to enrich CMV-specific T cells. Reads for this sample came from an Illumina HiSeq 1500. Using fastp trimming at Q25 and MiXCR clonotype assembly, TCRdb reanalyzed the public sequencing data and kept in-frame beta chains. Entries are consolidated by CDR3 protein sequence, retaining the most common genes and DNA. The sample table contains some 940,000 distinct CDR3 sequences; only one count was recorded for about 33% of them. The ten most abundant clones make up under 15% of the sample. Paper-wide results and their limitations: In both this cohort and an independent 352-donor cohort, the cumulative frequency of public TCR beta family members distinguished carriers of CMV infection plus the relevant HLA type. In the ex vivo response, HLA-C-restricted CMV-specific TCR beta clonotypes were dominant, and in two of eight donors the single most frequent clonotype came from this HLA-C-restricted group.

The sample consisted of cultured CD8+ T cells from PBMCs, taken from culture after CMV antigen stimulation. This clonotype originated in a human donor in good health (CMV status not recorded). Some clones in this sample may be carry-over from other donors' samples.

CDR3 reads: CASTGETGSLAFF. The DNA reads TGTGCCAGTACCGGCGAGACGGGGAGTTTGGCTTTCTTT. This sequence uses TRBV19 and TRBJ1-1, with no reliable assignment of the D segment. Trimming costs V 7 bases and J 11 bases, and their ends lie 20 bases apart. Taken from the germline V gene (reference sequence), the CDR1 and CDR2 loops are LNHDA and SQIVND. Inclusive of the bounding cysteine and phenylalanine, the CDR3 is 13 residues long. Only the CDR3 DNA is retained, 39 bases long and in frame from the first base. Joined to the reference TRBV19 and TRBJ1-1 proteins, this CDR3 gives the full variable domain: DGGITQSPKYLFRKEGQNVTLSCEQNLNHDAMYWYRQDPGQGLRLIYYSQIVNDFQKGDIAEGYSVSREKKESFPLTVTSAQKNPTAFYLCASTGETGSLAFFGQGTRLTVV.